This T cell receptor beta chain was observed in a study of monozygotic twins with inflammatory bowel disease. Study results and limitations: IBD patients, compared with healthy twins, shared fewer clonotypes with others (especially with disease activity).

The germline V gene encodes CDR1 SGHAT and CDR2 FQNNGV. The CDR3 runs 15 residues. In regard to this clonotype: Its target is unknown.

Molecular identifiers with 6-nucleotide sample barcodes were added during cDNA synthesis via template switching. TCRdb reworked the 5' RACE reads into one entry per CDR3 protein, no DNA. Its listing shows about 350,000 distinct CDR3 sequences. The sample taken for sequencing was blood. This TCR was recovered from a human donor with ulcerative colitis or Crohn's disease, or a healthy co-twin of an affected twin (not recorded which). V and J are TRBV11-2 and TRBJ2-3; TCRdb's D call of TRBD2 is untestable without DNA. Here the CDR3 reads CASSLNLAGGDTQYF.